Below are 2 T cell receptor beta chains sequenced from a single sample in a study of CD8+CD57+ T cells in acquired aplastic anemia. The use of genomic DNA as template underpinned the TCR beta VDJ and CDR3 profiling. TCRdb re-derived calls from the reads in MiXCR, one entry per CDR3 protein. The repertoire holds hundreds of thousands of distinct CDR3 sequences, with about two thirds as singletons. The sequenced material came from sorted CD4+, CD8+, or CD8+CD57+ T cells (not recorded which) from PBMCs. These receptors were collected from a human donor in good health, serving as a control.

Notes on this clonotype: The junction differs from germline at one of its ends, possibly a read error. This sequence joins TRBV7-2 and TRBJ2-5; D not certain. Germline loops: CDR1 SGHTA, CDR2 FQGNSA. The CDR3 covers 14 residues. CDR3 nucleotides: TGTGCCAGCAGCTTCGGACGGATTACTATGGCTACACCCTTC. Translating it yields CASSFGRITMATPF.

This clonotype was seen repeatedly, ten times or more. The rearrangement joins TRBV12-5 to TRBJ2-5; D is perhaps TRBD2 (5 bases). Germline V CDR1 and CDR2: LGHNT, FRNRAP. The CDR3 has 17 residues. Trimming took 3 bases from V and 1 from J, leaving 18 bases between them. CDR3 loop: CASGFDPVGRGQETQYF. The CDR3 DNA reads TGTGCTAGTGGTTTCGACCCCGTAGGCCGGGGCCAAGAGACCCAGTACTTC.